This TCR beta chain was identified during a study of long-term antiretroviral therapy in people with HIV. Overall study results and limits: Spans of CDR3 length were tighter for HIV repertoires than for controls. Collection of the blood took place between 2004 and 2017. The ART regimens in use then may have been less effective than current ones. Diversity went up after ART and still fell short of transplant donor controls.

Between the trimmed V and J ends, which lost 1 base and 4 bases, there was a span of 17 bases. Germline V gene lookup returns CDR1 MDHEN and CDR2 SYDVKM. This CDR3 spans 17 amino acids. The assay used was immunoSEQ (version v3.0), run at survey level. TCRdb's table, derived via immunoSEQ multiplex PCR, lists solely in-frame clones and lacks some. The top ten clones hold roughly 3.8% of a sample with approximately 20,000 clones, roughly 80% of them seen once. On this clone itself: Antigen: not known.

The source was unsorted PBMCs, collected 4 years after starting antiretroviral therapy. The genes are TRBV28 and TRBJ1-5; D not certain. This clonotype originated in a man younger than 35 with HIV. CDR3 sequence: CASSLSPRKAANQPQHF. The CDR3 bases are TGTGCCAGCAGTTTATCCCCCCGGAAGGCGGCAAATCAGCCCCAGCATTTT.